This record looks at one T cell receptor (beta chain) sequence and its context. What it binds is not known. Profiled with immunoSEQ multiplex PCR; TCRdb holds only in-frame clones, not every one. The sample has some 14,000 clones, 76% seen once. Germline CDR1 and CDR2: SGHNT and YENEEA. Deletions cut 6 bases from V and 1 base from J, with 15 bases between. This CDR3 has 15 residues. The sample comes from a study of vaccination effects on CD4 cells after COVID-19. After expansion with viral peptide pools in the ViraFEST assay, antigen-specific CD4+ T cells were sequenced. Subsequent to a culture period of nine to ten days, CD4+ T cells were isolated. Between March and December 2020, the person had a SARS-CoV-2 infection that PCR confirmed. Each participant received a vaccine that was either BNT162b2 or mRNA-1273, given as two doses. Cells had half their medium changed to IL-2 medium on days 3 and 7.

The sample in question was CD4+ T cells from PBMCs cultured with HCoV-NL63 spike peptides, obtained after COVID-19 vaccination. The chain has TRBV11-3 and TRBJ1-1; D gene ambiguous. The receptor comes from a human donor who had a prior SARS-CoV-2 infection. CDR3 protein: CASSSPWVSNTEAFF. DNA for the CDR3: TGTGCCAGCAGTTCCCCCTGGGTATCGAACACTGAAGCTTTCTTT.